The 25 T cell receptor beta chains presented below share a single source sample, sequenced in a study of blood T cell repertoires in COVID-19. This table comes from immunoSEQ multiplex PCR, and its TCRdb copy is limited to in-frame clones, with some not included. The repertoire holds roughly 260,000 clones, with approximately 86% as singletons. Source material: peripheral blood. The receptors shown here come from a man aged 35 to 55 who had recovered from COVID-19.

The chain couples TRBV30 to TRBJ2-3; 9 nucleotides line up with TRBD2. J was trimmed by 5 bases and V by 4 bases; bases with no gene match: 13. Germline values: CDR1 GTSNPN, CDR2 SVGIG (reference sequence). There are 16 residues in the CDR3. CDR3 residues: CAWIKACGGALDTQYF. In nucleotides, the CDR3 is TGTGCCTGGATAAAAGCCTGCGGGGGGGCCTTAGATACGCAGTATTTT.

J is TRBJ2-7 and V is TRBV5-4, with 8 bases lining up with TRBD1. This CDR3 is 13 amino acids long. CDR1 SGHNT and CDR2 YYREEE come from the germline V gene (reference sequence). The V segment lost 8 bases and the J segment 5 bases; nucleotides outside the gene matches: 9. The CDR3 reads CASAGTGVHEQYF. The CDR3 coding sequence is TGTGCCAGTGCCGGGACAGGAGTCCACGAGCAGTACTTC.

Only a few counts were recorded for this clone. The V and J genes are TRBV28 and TRBJ2-1; D is perhaps TRBD1 (5 bases). The CDR3 sequence is 15 residues long. V lost 4 bases and J lost 15, with 25 bases in between. Germline CDR1 MDHEN, CDR2 SYDVKM. The CDR3 loop reads CASSSGDSESGSWFF. In DNA form, the CDR3 reads TGTGCCAGCAGTTCCGGAGACAGTGAATCAGGGTCGTGGTTCTTC.

The chain employs TRBV19 and TRBJ2-7; 15 positions match TRBD2. CDR3 size: 24 residues. The V gene end was trimmed by 3 bases and the J gene end by 7 bases; junction bases not matched to a gene: 31. Looked up from germline, CDR1 is LNHDA and CDR2 is SQIVND (reference sequence). In nucleotides, the CDR3 is TGTGCCAGTAGTATTCGGCCACCCCTCGGCCTCACGCGCGTGCGGACTAGCGGGGGGGGTGAGCAGTACTTC. Its protein product is CASSIRPPLGLTRVRTSGGGEQYF. Based on the CDR3 plus reference TRBV19 and TRBJ2-7, the full variable domain is DGGITQSPKYLFRKEGQNVTLSCEQNLNHDAMYWYRQDPGQGLRLIYYSQIVNDFQKGDIAEGYSVSREKKESFPLTVTSAQKNPTAFYLCASSIRPPLGLTRVRTSGGGEQYFGPGTRLTVT.

The chain combines TRBV2 with TRBJ1-5; possible D gene TRBD1, 5 bases. The CDR3 spans 14 residues. The germline V gene encodes CDR1 SNHLY and CDR2 FYNNEI. Trimming removed 2 bases from V and 3 bases from J, with 8 bases in between. This CDR3 is CASSESRVNQPQHF. The CDR3 nucleotides are TGTGCCAGCAGTGAAAGCAGGGTCAATCAGCCCCAGCATTTT.

The V gene is TRBV19, the J gene TRBJ1-5; no clear D gene. V lost 3 bases and J lost 0, with 9 bases in between. Per the germline V gene, CDR1 is LNHDA and CDR2 is SQIVND (reference sequence). This CDR3 spans 15 amino acids. CDR3 sequence reads: CASSIRSYSNQPQHF. CDR3 in DNA: TGTGCCAGTAGTATTCGAAGCTATAGCAATCAGCCCCAGCATTTT. Using reference TRBV19 and TRBJ1-5 for the parts outside the CDR3, the full variable domain is DGGITQSPKYLFRKEGQNVTLSCEQNLNHDAMYWYRQDPGQGLRLIYYSQIVNDFQKGDIAEGYSVSREKKESFPLTVTSAQKNPTAFYLCASSIRSYSNQPQHFGDGTRLSIL.

The chain employs TRBV5-1 and TRBJ2-3, with TRBD2 matching 10 bases. The V and J ends lost 2 bases and 5 bases, in that order; junction bases with no gene match: 5. Germline V lookup: CDR1 SGHRS, CDR2 YFSETQ. This CDR3 comprises 15 residues. CDR3 nucleotides: TGCGCCAGCAGCTTAAGCGGGAGGGCCGTAGATACGCAGTATTTT. It encodes CASSLSGRAVDTQYF. The variable domain in full, completed from reference TRBV5-1 and TRBJ2-3, reads KAGVTQTPRYLIKTRGQQVTLSCSPISGHRSVSWYQQTPGQGLQFLFEYFSETQRNKGNFPGRFSGRQFSNSRSEMNVSTLELGDSALYLCASSLSGRAVDTQYFGPGTRLTVL.

The J gene is TRBJ2-1, the V gene TRBV24-1, with D unclear. The CDR3 length is 14 residues. Germline lookup yields CDR1 KGHDR and CDR2 SFDVKD. V was shortened by 4 bases and J by 4 bases, with 10 bases between the two germline ends. This CDR3 is CATSDQTGYNEQFF. DNA of the CDR3: TGTGCCACCAGTGACCAGACTGGATACAATGAGCAGTTCTTC.

The chain employs TRBV6-6 and TRBJ1-2, with D hard to call. In germline, CDR1 is MNHNY, CDR2 SVGAGI (reference sequence). The CDR3 has 14 residues. V lost 2 bases, J lost 5 bases, and 12 bases lay in between. CDR3 sequence (DNA): TGTGCCAGCAGTTACAGCAGGATCGCATATGGCTACACCTTC. It is translated as CASSYSRIAYGYTF.

J is TRBJ2-7 and V is TRBV9, with 7 bases matching TRBD1. Germline CDR1 and CDR2: SGDLS and YYNGEE. V gave up 4 bases and J gave up 0 bases; unmatched junction bases: 7. CDR3 size: 15 residues. The CDR3 nucleotides are TGTGCCAGCAGCATATTTGGGGACAGCTCCTACGAGCAGTACTTC. Its protein product is CASSIFGDSSYEQYF.

In this sample, this clone turned up once. V usage is TRBV6-4 and J usage is TRBJ2-6; no firm D call. Germline V gene lookup returns CDR1 MRHNA and CDR2 SNTAGT. V lost 1 base and J lost 1, with 8 bases in between. CDR3 length: 16 amino acids. DNA for the CDR3: TGTGCCAGCAGTGACTGGGCCCGGTCTGGGGCCAACGTCCTGACTTTC. Amino acids: CASSDWARSGANVLTF.

This rearrangement joins TRBV5-1 to TRBJ2-7; D gene ambiguous. V was cut by 8 bases and J by 3 bases, with 9 bases left in between. The CDR3 has 11 amino acids. Per germline, CDR1 SGHRS and CDR2 YFSETQ. DNA of the CDR3: TGCGCCAGGTTGAGAATCTACGAGCAGTACTTC. This translates into CARLRIYEQYF.

Concerning this clone: This sample also contains other DNA sequences that code for the same CDR3. V gene TRBV5-5 combines with J gene TRBJ1-1, with 8 bases lining up with TRBD1. Germline V lookup: CDR1 SGHKS, CDR2 YYEKEE (reference sequence). The J segment lost 4 bases and the V segment lost 4 bases, leaving 6 bases of the junction unmatched. CDR3 size: 14 residues. CDR3 nucleotides: TGTGCCAGCAGCCTACAGGGGGGGGTCACTGAAGCTTTCTTT. Amino acids: CASSLQGGVTEAFF.

CDR3 coding DNA: TGTGCCAGCAGTTACGACCTGGCGGGGGAGACCCAGTACTTC. Its translation is CASSYDLAGETQYF. The chain employs TRBV6-6 and TRBJ2-5; perhaps TRBD2 as D (6 bases). The CDR3 length is 14 residues. V lost 2 bases, J lost 5 bases, and 12 bases lay in between. CDR1 is MNHNY and CDR2 is SVGAGI in the germline V gene (reference sequence).

The J gene is TRBJ1-1, the V gene TRBV15, with D uncertain. The V end was cut by 5 bases, the J end by 0 bases, with 10 bases between. The CDR3 is made up of 14 amino acids. Germline V gene data show CDR1 as LNHNV and CDR2 as YYDKDF (reference sequence). The CDR3 bases are TGTGCCACCAGCGGCCGTCTGTTGAACACTGAAGCTTTCTTT. Protein sequence: CATSGRLLNTEAFF. Combining the CDR3 with reference TRBV15 and TRBJ1-1 gives the whole variable domain DAMVIQNPRYQVTQFGKPVTLSCSQTLNHNVMYWYQQKSSQAPKLLFHYYDKDFNNEADTPDNFQSRRPNTSFCFLDIRSPGLGDTAMYLCATSGRLLNTEAFFGQGTRLTVV.

The V gene is TRBV18, the J gene TRBJ1-1, with a weak D call TRBD1 (6 bases). CDR3 length: 14 residues. Trimming shortened V by 3 bases and J by 1 base, and 9 bases separated the two germline ends. From germline, CDR1 is KGHSH and CDR2 LQKENI. CDR3 nucleotides: TGTGCCAGCTCACCCACGACAGGGAACACTGAAGCTTTCTTT. This encodes CASSPTTGNTEAFF.

The chain's CDR3 is CASSYGVAQGHSPLHF. In DNA, the CDR3 is TGTGCCAGCAGTTACGGAGTAGCTCAGGGGCATTCACCCCTCCACTTT. This chain uses TRBV6-5 with TRBJ1-6; maybe TRBD1 (6 bases). Germline V gene lookup returns CDR1 MNHEY and CDR2 SVGAGI. The CDR3 contains 16 residues. V was trimmed by 2 bases and J by 8 bases, leaving 16 bases between them.

The chain is built from TRBV24-1 and TRBJ2-1, with 13 bases matching TRBD2. This CDR3 has 14 amino acids. The J segment lost 7 bases and the V segment lost 5 bases, leaving 1 base of the junction unmatched. Germline V gives CDR1 KGHDR, CDR2 SFDVKD. CDR3 residues: CATSGTSGSNEQFF. The CDR3 DNA reads TGTGCCACCAGTGGGACTAGCGGGAGTAATGAGCAGTTCTTC.

This sequence joins TRBV7-2 and TRBJ2-3, with 11 bases that match TRBD2. Losses at the gene ends were 5 bases for V and 2 bases for J; bases not matched to a gene: 9. Germline-derived CDR1 and CDR2 are SGHTA and FQGNSA. This CDR3 region has 17 residues. The CDR3 here is CASSLSGLAGSTDTQYF. CDR3 in DNA: TGTGCCAGCAGCCTATCCGGACTAGCGGGTTCCACAGATACGCAGTATTTT. The whole variable domain, remainder taken from reference TRBV7-2 and TRBJ2-3, is GAGVSQSPSNKVTEKGKDVELRCDPISGHTALYWYRQSLGQGLEFLIYFQGNSAPDKSGLPSDRFSAERTGGSVSTLTIQRTQQEDSAVYLCASSLSGLAGSTDTQYFGPGTRLTVL.

The chain uses TRBV24-1 and TRBJ1-5; tentatively, D is TRBD1 (5 bases). CDR1 is KGHDR and CDR2 is SFDVKD in the germline V gene. The CDR3 has 13 amino acids. With 4 bases removed from V and 8 bases from J, the gap between germline ends came to 11 bases. CDR3 nucleotides: TGTGCCACCAGTGACTCTATAGGGGAGCCCCAGCATTTT. Translating gives CATSDSIGEPQHF.

The rearrangement joins TRBV5-1 to TRBJ1-2; tentative D call: TRBD1 (5 bases). V was clipped by 9 bases and J by 8 bases, with 14 bases between them. This CDR3 contains 11 residues. CDR1 and CDR2 (germline): SGHRS, YFSETQ. CDR3 amino acids: CATFQGNGYTF. The CDR3 DNA sequence: TGCGCCACATTTCAGGGAAACGGCTACACCTTC.

This clone was counted once. The chain employs TRBV28 and TRBJ2-1, with TRBD2 matching 9 bases. V was clipped by 7 bases and J by 2 bases; unmatched bases: 6. Germline V gene sequence: CDR1 MDHEN, CDR2 SYDVKM. The CDR3 extends over 15 amino acids. CDR3 in amino acids: CASKFGGRAYNEQFF. In DNA form, the CDR3 reads TGTGCCAGCAAATTTGGCGGGAGGGCCTACAATGAGCAGTTCTTC.

The gene calls are TRBV12-3 or TRBV12-4 and TRBJ1-1, with D uncertain. The V end was cut by 3 bases, the J end by 5 bases, with 4 bases between. This CDR3 is 11 amino acids long. CDR3 coding DNA: TGTGCCAGCAGTTTCGGGACTGAAGCTTTCTTT. This translates into CASSFGTEAFF.

The table lists this clone with a count of one. The chain recombines TRBV7-7 with TRBJ2-5; the match to TRBD1 covers 10 bases. V lost 1 base and J lost 6; bases outside the gene matches: 5. The CDR3 is 15 residues long. Germline V gives CDR1 SSHAT, CDR2 FNYEAQ (reference sequence). The chain's CDR3 is CASSLGQGQGKTQYF. DNA of the CDR3: TGTGCCAGCAGCTTAGGACAGGGACAGGGGAAGACCCAGTACTTC.

The CDR3 DNA reads TGTGCCAGCAGCAGTGGCGGGATTGAGGAGACCCAGTACTTC. Translation gives CASSSGGIEETQYF. This chain uses TRBV5-6 with TRBJ2-5; TRBD2 is a possible D gene (6 bases). CDR1 is SGHDT and CDR2 is YYEEEE in the germline V gene. The CDR3 sequence is 14 residues long. The germline V and J ends were trimmed by 4 bases and 5 bases, with 15 bases remaining between them.